These 20 T cell receptor beta chains were all obtained from the same sample, sequenced in a study of CD8+ T cells in alopecia areata (dated by TCRdb to the late 2010s). The library was generated by the immunoSEQ multiplex PCR assay. To provide template for TCR sequencing, every sample had RNA extracted and reverse transcribed into cDNA. TCRdb retrieved this table from immuneACCESS and kept in-frame rearrangements only. Not all clones are present; in checked studies, unresolved V genes account for under half, and no reason is known for the remainder. Present in this sample are 210,000 or so clones, approximately 67% of which were seen just once. In total, the top ten clones hold around 1.3% of the sample. The treatment or condition label here, explained by the study, means: oral pan-JAK inhibitor, 5-10 mg twice daily. The sample was CD4+ T cells sorted from blood, taken between weeks 43 and 45, from a patient treated with tofacitinib. The source is a human donor with alopecia areata.

V and J are TRBV30 and TRBJ2-3; no definite D call. CDR1 is GTSNPN and CDR2 is SVGIG in the germline V gene (reference sequence). The CDR3 is 11 amino acids. The ends were cut back, 6 bases at V and 2 bases at J, with 6 bases in the middle. The CDR3 is CACRNTDTQYF. CDR3 nucleotides: TGTGCCTGTAGGAACACAGATACGCAGTATTTT.

The sample holds a few counts of this clone. Other DNA variants within this sample encode the same CDR3. The chain uses TRBV11-2 and TRBJ2-5; maybe TRBD1 (5 bases). Trimming removed 1 base at V and 5 bases at J, with 8 bases between. The CDR3 is 13 amino acids. The V gene's germline CDR1 is SGHAT and CDR2 FQNNGV. This CDR3 reads CASSLGGAETQYF. In DNA form, the CDR3 reads TGTGCCAGCAGCTTAGGTGGGGCGGAGACCCAGTACTTC. The variable domain in full, with the rest retrieved from reference TRBV11-2 and TRBJ2-5, is EAGVAQSPRYKIIEKRQSVAFWCNPISGHATLYWYQQILGQGPKLLIQFQNNGVVDDSQLPKDRFSAERLKGVDSTLKIQPAKLEDSAVYLCASSLGGAETQYFGPGTRLLVL.

The rearrangement uses TRBV5-1 and TRBJ2-6; no firm D call. V was pared by 2 bases and J by 2 bases, with 11 bases between. This CDR3 is 16 amino acids long. CDR1 and CDR2 (germline): SGHRS, YFSETQ. The DNA for the CDR3 is TGCGCCAGCAGCTTCAATGTAGTAACTGGGGCCAACGTCCTGACTTTC. Residues: CASSFNVVTGANVLTF. Full variable domain (outside the CDR3, taken from reference TRBV5-1 and TRBJ2-6): KAGVTQTPRYLIKTRGQQVTLSCSPISGHRSVSWYQQTPGQGLQFLFEYFSETQRNKGNFPGRFSGRQFSNSRSEMNVSTLELGDSALYLCASSFNVVTGANVLTFGAGSRLTVL.

This clone was seen a few times. The V gene is TRBV18, the J gene TRBJ2-1, with 9 nucleotides matching TRBD1. Germline V lookup: CDR1 KGHSH, CDR2 LQKENI. This CDR3 spans 16 amino acids. Germline trimming cut 3 bases from V and 2 bases from J; bases unmatched to any gene: 5. CDR3 loop: CASSPPGTGTYNEQFF. The CDR3 DNA is TGTGCCAGCTCACCGCCGGGGACAGGGACCTACAATGAGCAGTTCTTC.

This rearrangement joins TRBV25-1 to TRBJ2-7; D remains ambiguous. Trimming pared 1 base from V and 3 bases from J, leaving 10 bases between. CDR3 length: 14 amino acids. The germline V gene encodes CDR1 MGHDK and CDR2 SYGVNS. CDR3 loop: CASSESGPIYEQYF. CDR3 DNA: TGTGCCAGCAGTGAATCCGGCCCGATCTACGAGCAGTACTTC.

The rearrangement uses TRBV4-3 and TRBJ2-5; D uncertain. Germline V gene sequence: CDR1 LGHNA, CDR2 YSLEER. The CDR3 has 15 residues. Trimming stripped 1 base from V and 5 bases from J, with 14 bases between. The CDR3 DNA reads as TGCGCCAGCAGCCAAGTCCGGGTCCCGCTGGAGACCCAGTACTTC. Protein product: CASSQVRVPLETQYF.

This clone was detected many times. V is TRBV11-2 and J is TRBJ2-5; TRBD2 agrees at 9 bases. The CDR3 consists of 15 residues. J lost 4 bases, V lost 5 bases, and 8 bases had no gene match. Germline CDR1 reads SGHAT; CDR2 reads FQNNGV. Here the CDR3 reads CASSPGTSYIETQYF. The CDR3 DNA follows: TGTGCCAGCAGCCCCGGGACTAGCTACATAGAGACCCAGTACTTC.

V usage is TRBV4-3 and J usage is TRBJ2-4; D remains ambiguous. The CDR3 spans 15 residues. Trimming took 2 bases from V and 7 from J, leaving 15 bases between them. In germline, CDR1 is LGHNA, CDR2 YSLEER. The CDR3 sequence is CASSQTSGVGNIQYF. In DNA, the CDR3 is TGCGCCAGCAGCCAAACCAGTGGGGTGGGGAACATTCAGTACTTC.

A few counts support this clone. The J gene is TRBJ2-1, the V gene TRBV29-1, with D maybe TRBD2 (6 bases). The CDR3 is 13 amino acids. V gave up 6 bases and J gave up 14 bases, with 23 bases separating them. Germline V gene lookup returns CDR1 SQVTM and CDR2 ANQGSEA. The CDR3 here is CSVFPLAGRPEFF. CDR3 DNA sequence: TGCAGCGTCTTCCCTCTCGCGGGGCGCCCCGAGTTCTTC.

V usage is TRBV29-1 and J usage is TRBJ2-2; TRBD2 matches 7 bases. With V trimmed by 6 bases and J by 1 base, 5 bases remained unmatched. The CDR3 is 14 residues long. Germline loops: CDR1 SQVTM, CDR2 ANQGSEA. DNA of the CDR3: TGCAGCGTGGCGAAGCGGGGGAACACCGGGGAGCTGTTTTTT. Translated: CSVAKRGNTGELFF.

The CDR3 here is CASSLAGNYGYTF. The CDR3 bases are TGCGCCAGCAGCTTGGCAGGGAACTATGGCTACACCTTC. This chain connects TRBV5-1 to TRBJ1-2; tentative D call: TRBD1 (5 bases). CDR3 length equals 13 residues. V dropped 0 bases and J dropped 2 bases, with 5 bases sitting between them. Germline CDR1 is SGHRS and CDR2 is YFSETQ.

The J gene is TRBJ2-6, the V gene TRBV5-6, with no clear D. The CDR3 runs to 16 residues. CDR1 and CDR2 from the germline V gene are SGHDT and YYEEEE. Trimming stripped 0 bases from V and 0 bases from J, with 7 bases between. CDR3 protein: CASSLGRSSGANVLTF. The CDR3 nucleotides read TGTGCCAGCAGCTTGGGGCGGTCCTCTGGGGCCAACGTCCTGACTTTC. The full variable domain, its missing parts supplied by reference TRBV5-6 and TRBJ2-6, is DAGVTQSPTHLIKTRGQQVTLRCSPKSGHDTVSWYQQALGQGPQFIFQYYEEEERQRGNFPDRFSGHQFPNYSSELNVNALLLGDSALYLCASSLGRSSGANVLTFGAGSRLTVL.

The chain links TRBV19 to TRBJ1-1; D gene ambiguous. Germline CDR1 and CDR2: LNHDA and SQIVND (reference sequence). Between the trimmed V and J ends, which lost 9 bases and 7 bases, there was a span of 3 bases. The CDR3 extends over 8 amino acids. CDR3 region: CARSEAFF. CDR3 in DNA: TGTGCCAGGAGTGAAGCTTTCTTT.

J is TRBJ2-7 and V is TRBV11-2; TRBD1 might be the D (6 bases). This CDR3 is 15 amino acids long. Trimming removed 1 base from V and 4 bases from J, with 14 bases in between. Germline V gives CDR1 SGHAT, CDR2 FQNNGV. The CDR3, as DNA: TGTGCCAGCAGCTTAGTAGGTGGGGGCTGGTACGAGCAGTACTTC. Translating gives CASSLVGGGWYEQYF.

The chain is built from TRBV7-6 and TRBJ2-1, with a weak D call TRBD1 (6 bases). The V gene's germline CDR1 is SGHVS and CDR2 FNYEAQ. CDR3 length: 17 residues. V dropped 2 bases and J dropped 4 bases, with 18 bases sitting between them. CDR3 bases: TGTGCCAGCAGCTTACAGGCCACAGGGTTACGGTACAATGAGCAGTTCTTC. Encoded protein: CASSLQATGLRYNEQFF. The full variable domain, with the rest looked up from reference TRBV7-6 and TRBJ2-1, is GAGVSQSPRYKVTKRGQDVALRCDPISGHVSLYWYRQALGQGPEFLTYFNYEAQQDKSGLPNDRFSAERPEGSISTLTIQRTEQRDSAMYRCASSLQATGLRYNEQFFGPGTRLTVL.

This chain connects TRBV18 to TRBJ2-7; 7 bases map to TRBD1. V lost 4 bases and J lost 6; bases outside the gene matches: 6. The CDR3 sequence is 13 residues long. Germline CDR1 and CDR2: KGHSH and LQKENI. CDR3 loop: CASSRRDSSEQYF. The CDR3 coding sequence is TGTGCCAGCTCACGTAGGGACAGCAGCGAGCAGTACTTC.

The rearrangement links TRBV9 to TRBJ2-3; a possible D gene is TRBD2 (5 bases). Germline CDR1 reads SGDLS; CDR2 reads YYNGEE. CDR3 length: 14 residues. Trimming stripped 0 bases from V and 7 bases from J, with 12 bases between. The CDR3 sequence: CASSVAPTTNTQYF. DNA for the CDR3: TGTGCCAGCAGCGTAGCCCCGACTACTAATACGCAGTATTTT.

The chain is built from TRBV27 and TRBJ2-5; 9 bases match TRBD2. Losses at the gene ends were 2 bases for V and 1 base for J; bases not matched to a gene: 5. Germline assignment: CDR1 MNHEY and CDR2 SMNVEV (reference sequence). CDR3 length: 16 residues. The CDR3 bases are TGTGCCAGCAGTTTAGTGCGGGGGGGGGCCCAAGAGACCCAGTACTTC. This translates into CASSLVRGGAQETQYF.

The chain joins TRBV30 to TRBJ2-1; D may be TRBD1 or TRBD2 (5 bases each). The germline gives CDR1 GTSNPN, CDR2 SVGIG (reference sequence). This CDR3 has 16 residues. Trimming shortened V by 0 bases and J by 9 bases, and 21 bases separated the two germline ends. This CDR3 is CAWSVPLGGKLSEQFF. The CDR3 nucleotides are TGTGCCTGGAGTGTACCCCTTGGGGGAAAGCTTAGTGAGCAGTTCTTC.

This rearrangement joins TRBV9 to TRBJ1-4; weak D call: TRBD1 (5 bases). V was trimmed by 0 bases and J by 3 bases, leaving 12 bases between them. Looked up from germline, CDR1 is SGDLS and CDR2 is YYNGEE. The CDR3 is made up of 16 amino acids. CDR3 coding DNA: TGTGCCAGCAGCGTAGACACAGGAGGCTCTAATGAAAAACTGTTTTTT. It is translated as CASSVDTGGSNEKLFF. Using reference TRBV9 and TRBJ1-4 for the parts outside the CDR3, the full variable domain is DSGVTQTPKHLITATGQRVTLRCSPRSGDLSVYWYQQSLDQGLQFLIQYYNGEERAKGNILERFSAQQFPDLHSELNLSSLELGDSALYFCASSVDTGGSNEKLFFGSGTQLSVL.